This passage covers 25 T cell receptor beta chains from one sample sequenced in a study of beta chain features in type 1 diabetes. Study-wide results and caveats: All four CD4+ subsets of Type 1 diabetes patients contained TCRB CDR3s that were moderately but significantly shorter.

For these TCRs, the target antigens are not known. What was sequenced were expressed TCRB transcripts, since all of the isolated RNA had been reverse transcribed. Sequencing used immunoSEQ multiplex PCR; TCRdb keeps in-frame clones, though not all of them. The table records almost 350,000 clones, approximately 10% of them present only once. Sequencing was performed on central memory CD4+ T cells from blood. These TCRs come from a man aged 25 to 40 with type 1 diabetes.

The chain has TRBV28 and TRBJ1-2; tentatively, D is TRBD1 (5 bases). V was clipped by 4 bases and J by 4 bases, with 19 bases between them. Germline CDR1 is MDHEN and CDR2 is SYDVKM. The CDR3 extends over 16 amino acids. The CDR3 coding sequence is TGTGCCAGCAGTTACGGCGCCTGGGGGGTCCCCTATGGCTACACCTTC. Translation gives CASSYGAWGVPYGYTF.

This clone appeared a few times. The chain employs TRBV27 and TRBJ2-1; 11 bases line up with TRBD2. CDR3 size: 15 residues. V was clipped by 5 bases and J by 3 bases; unmatched bases: 3. Germline V gene sequence: CDR1 MNHEY, CDR2 SMNVEV (reference sequence). The CDR3 coding sequence is TGTGCCAGCAGTCCTGGGACTAGCGGCTACAATGAGCAGTTCTTC. This translates into CASSPGTSGYNEQFF.

The rearrangement links TRBV11-2 to TRBJ1-1, with a weak D call TRBD1 (6 bases). Trimming took 0 bases from V and 11 from J, leaving 13 bases between them. Germline CDR1 reads SGHAT; CDR2 reads FQNNGV. This CDR3 comprises 13 residues. CDR3 loop: CASSLETGLSAFF. In DNA, the CDR3 is TGTGCCAGCAGCTTAGAAACAGGGCTTAGCGCTTTCTTT. The full variable domain, its missing parts supplied by reference TRBV11-2 and TRBJ1-1, is EAGVAQSPRYKIIEKRQSVAFWCNPISGHATLYWYQQILGQGPKLLIQFQNNGVVDDSQLPKDRFSAERLKGVDSTLKIQPAKLEDSAVYLCASSLETGLSAFFGQGTRLTVV.

This clone was recorded many times. V is TRBV7-2 and J is TRBJ2-3; D possibly corresponds to TRBD1 (5 bases). The germline V gene encodes CDR1 SGHTA and CDR2 FQGNSA. The CDR3 loop spans 14 amino acids. V was cut by 4 bases and J by 6 bases, with 14 bases left in between. This CDR3 reads CASSSDNNGDTQYF. The CDR3 nucleotides read TGTGCCAGCAGCTCGGACAACAATGGGGATACGCAGTATTTT.

This clone has just a few counts. The chain couples TRBV29-1 to TRBJ2-3, with 8 bases that match TRBD1. This CDR3 contains 15 residues. Looked up from germline, CDR1 is SQVTM and CDR2 is ANQGSEA. Unmatched junction bases numbered 12, after V lost 5 bases and J lost 5 bases. For the CDR3, the DNA is TGCAGCGTTCCACAGGGGGTCGGGGGTAGAGATACGCAGTATTTT. As protein: CSVPQGVGGRDTQYF.

This clone was seen a handful of times. This chain uses TRBV4-2 with TRBJ1-1; 9 bases fit TRBD1. This CDR3 is built from 14 residues. In germline, CDR1 is LGHNA, CDR2 YNFKEQ. J lost 4 bases, V lost 4 bases, and 4 bases had no gene match. The CDR3 nucleotides read TGTGCCAGCAGCCGGGACAGGGCTACCACTGAAGCTTTCTTT. This sequence encodes CASSRDRATTEAFF.

This clone has only a few counts. The V call is TRBV5-6, the J call TRBJ1-6, with D possibly being TRBD1 (5 bases). The length of the CDR3 is 14 residues. V gave up 0 bases and J gave up 10 bases, with 11 bases separating them. Per germline, CDR1 SGHDT and CDR2 YYEEEE. This CDR3 reads CASSLVPGQSPLHF. The CDR3 region has the DNA TGTGCCAGCAGCTTGGTCCCAGGGCAATCACCCCTCCACTTT.

This clone turned up a few times. The chain carries TRBV25-1 and TRBJ2-4; D is perhaps TRBD1 (6 bases). The V end lost 3 bases, the J end lost 7 bases, and 10 bases lay between the germline ends. The CDR3 has 13 amino acids. Germline CDR1 and CDR2: MGHDK and SYGVNS. This CDR3 is CASSDPQGNIQYF. CDR3 DNA: TGTGCCAGCAGTGACCCCCAGGGGAACATTCAGTACTTC.

The rearrangement joins TRBV4-3 to TRBJ2-1, with D unclear. The germline V and J ends were trimmed by 2 bases and 12 bases, with 8 bases remaining between them. The CDR3 totals 11 residues. Germline V lookup: CDR1 LGHNA, CDR2 YSLEER. CDR3 residues: CASSQPRRQFF. The CDR3 nucleotides are TGCGCCAGCAGCCAACCCCGGAGGCAGTTCTTC.

This clone came up a few times. The chain combines TRBV27 with TRBJ1-3, with D hard to call. Germline CDR1 and CDR2: MNHEY and SMNVEV (reference sequence). This CDR3 region has 13 residues. Trimming removed 6 bases at V and 0 bases at J, with 6 bases between. CDR3 region: CASRENSGNTIYF. DNA of the CDR3: TGTGCCAGCAGAGAGAACTCTGGAAACACCATATATTTT.

The V call is TRBV9, the J call TRBJ2-1, with 8 bases fitting TRBD1. This CDR3 has 18 amino acids. Germline V gene data show CDR1 as SGDLS and CDR2 as YYNGEE. The V and J ends lost 0 bases and 6 bases, in that order; junction bases with no gene match: 14. The CDR3 sequence is CASSVESGQGASGNEQFF. The CDR3 region has the DNA TGTGCCAGCAGCGTAGAAAGCGGGCAGGGGGCCTCAGGCAATGAGCAGTTCTTC.

A few counts support this clone. The CDR3 sequence is CASSRNTDYGYTF. The CDR3 region has the DNA TGTGCCAGCAGTCGAAATACGGACTATGGCTACACCTTC. This chain links TRBV27 with TRBJ1-2; D remains unclear. Per germline, CDR1 MNHEY and CDR2 SMNVEV (reference sequence). CDR3 size: 13 residues. V was clipped by 5 bases and J by 3 bases, with 10 bases between them.

This clone has a handful of counts. As DNA, the CDR3 is TGTGCCAGCAGAAGACAGGGGCCTAACGAGCAGTACTTC. Its protein is CASRRQGPNEQYF. J is TRBJ2-7 and V is TRBV6-5, with 8 bases identical to TRBD1. V was clipped by 6 bases and J by 5 bases; unmatched bases: 6. Germline values: CDR1 MNHEY, CDR2 SVGAGI. The CDR3 sequence is 13 residues long.

The chain links TRBV15 to TRBJ2-3; D is unclear. The CDR3 is 15 amino acids. The germline gives CDR1 LNHNV, CDR2 YYDKDF (reference sequence). V lost 0 bases to trimming and J lost 3 bases, with 10 bases between them. The DNA for the CDR3 is TGTGCCACCAGCAGAGATTACACGGGTACAGATACGCAGTATTTT. Translation: CATSRDYTGTDTQYF. Supplemented by reference TRBV15 and TRBJ2-3, the full variable domain reads DAMVIQNPRYQVTQFGKPVTLSCSQTLNHNVMYWYQQKSSQAPKLLFHYYDKDFNNEADTPDNFQSRRPNTSFCFLDIRSPGLGDTAMYLCATSRDYTGTDTQYFGPGTRLTVL.

On this clone: A much larger clone lies one base from this, so it may be a read error. Different DNA sequences within this sample yield the same CDR3. The chain recombines TRBV18 with TRBJ2-5, with a tentative D call TRBD1 (6 bases). The CDR3 has 12 residues. Germline V gene data show CDR1 as KGHSH and CDR2 as LQKENI. Trimming removed 2 bases from V and 5 bases from J, with 6 bases in between. The chain's CDR3 is CASSPRGETQYF. As DNA, the CDR3 is TGTGCCAGCTCACCAAGGGGGGAGACCCAGTACTTC.

This clone was detected only a few times. The chain has TRBV11-2 and TRBJ1-4, with D possibly matching TRBD1 (6 bases). Looked up from germline, CDR1 is SGHAT and CDR2 is FQNNGV. This CDR3 comprises 14 residues. V was shortened by 7 bases and J by 7 bases, with 16 bases between the two germline ends. In nucleotides, the CDR3 is TGTGCCAGCACCACCGCAGGGGCGGTTGAAAAACTGTTTTTT. This codes for CASTTAGAVEKLFF.

This chain links TRBV6-1 with TRBJ1-5; TRBD1 might be the D (5 bases). The CDR3 runs to 15 residues. Germline V lookup: CDR1 MNHNS, CDR2 SASEGT. Trimming took off 3 bases at V and 3 bases at J, with 12 bases between the two ends. The DNA for the CDR3 is TGTGCCAGCAGTGAGTCCCAGGGTCCCAATCAGCCCCAGCATTTT. This sequence encodes CASSESQGPNQPQHF.

This clone was observed a handful of times. The chain uses TRBV7-2 and TRBJ2-1, with TRBD2 identical over 12 bases. Germline CDR1 reads SGHTA; CDR2 reads FQGNSA. This CDR3 has 18 amino acids. Losses at the gene ends were 1 base for V and 7 bases for J; bases not matched to a gene: 11. The CDR3 loop reads CASSLGLAGGLGKNEQFF. For the CDR3, the DNA is TGTGCCAGCAGCTTAGGCCTAGCGGGGGGGTTAGGCAAGAATGAGCAGTTCTTC.

This clone was seen a few times. The chain couples TRBV6-5 to TRBJ2-3, with D perhaps TRBD1 (5 bases). Germline V gene lookup returns CDR1 MNHEY and CDR2 SVGAGI. This CDR3 spans 13 amino acids. V was clipped by 0 bases and J by 4 bases, with 5 bases between them. CDR3 sequence reads: CASSYSTADTQYF. CDR3 coding DNA: TGTGCCAGCAGTTACTCGACAGCAGATACGCAGTATTTT.

This rearrangement joins TRBV10-3 to TRBJ2-3, with 10 nucleotides matching TRBD2. With 5 bases clipped from V and 4 bases from J, the junction kept 12 bases outside the gene matches. The V gene's germline CDR1 is ENHRY and CDR2 SYGVKD. This CDR3 is built from 17 residues. In DNA, the CDR3 is TGTGCCATCAGTAAAGAGGCGGCTAGCGGGGGCCCAGATACGCAGTATTTT. It translates to CAISKEAASGGPDTQYF.

In its sample, this clone was seen a few times. This chain joins TRBV6-1 and TRBJ1-5; 7 bases match TRBD1. Germline assignment: CDR1 MNHNS and CDR2 SASEGT. This CDR3 is 13 amino acids long. V trimming: 0 bases; J trimming: 11 bases; junction bases outside the gene matches: 4. The CDR3 DNA reads TGTGCCAGCAGTGAAGCCCAGGGGGAAGCCCAGCATTTT. Its translation: CASSEAQGEAQHF.

The chain combines TRBV7-2 with TRBJ2-5; no clear D gene. This CDR3 has 12 amino acids. Germline values: CDR1 SGHTA, CDR2 FQGNSA. V lost 10 bases, J lost 4 bases, and 13 bases lay in between. The CDR3 DNA follows: TGTGCCACCCATACAAACGGAGAGACCCAGTACTTC. Amino acid sequence: CATHTNGETQYF. The full variable domain, with the rest looked up from reference TRBV7-2 and TRBJ2-5, is GAGVSQSPSNKVTEKGKDVELRCDPISGHTALYWYRQSLGQGLEFLIYFQGNSAPDKSGLPSDRFSAERTGGSVSTLTIQRTQQEDSAVYLCATHTNGETQYFGPGTRLLVL.

Only a few counts were recorded for this clone. The rearrangement joins TRBV10-2 to TRBJ1-5, with D unresolved. V was pared by 3 bases and J by 7 bases, with 7 bases between. The CDR3 is 12 residues long. The V gene's germline CDR1 is WSHSY and CDR2 SAAADI. The CDR3 region has the DNA TGCGCCAGCAGTGACGTTCCCCAGCCCCAGCATTTT. It codes for CASSDVPQPQHF.

The chain uses TRBV7-6 and TRBJ2-5; D unclear. Trimming left V 5 bases short and J 9 bases short, with 16 bases between. Germline V CDR1 and CDR2: SGHVS, FNYEAQ. The CDR3 runs to 13 residues. CDR3 sequence (DNA): TGTGCCAGCAGCCCCGGGCCTTTGGATTCCCAGTACTTC. It yields the protein CASSPGPLDSQYF. Looking up the rest from reference TRBV7-6 and TRBJ2-5 gives the full variable domain: GAGVSQSPRYKVTKRGQDVALRCDPISGHVSLYWYRQALGQGPEFLTYFNYEAQQDKSGLPNDRFSAERPEGSISTLTIQRTEQRDSAMYRCASSPGPLDSQYFGPGTRLLVL.

The sample holds a few counts of this clone. The rearrangement uses TRBV27 and TRBJ2-7, with 10 nucleotides matching TRBD2. The CDR3 is made up of 14 amino acids. V trimming: 6 bases; J trimming: 0 bases; junction bases outside the gene matches: 2. Germline CDR1 MNHEY, CDR2 SMNVEV (reference sequence). DNA for the CDR3: TGTGCCAGCAGAGGACTAGCGGCCTCCTACGAGCAGTACTTC. The encoded protein is CASRGLAASYEQYF.